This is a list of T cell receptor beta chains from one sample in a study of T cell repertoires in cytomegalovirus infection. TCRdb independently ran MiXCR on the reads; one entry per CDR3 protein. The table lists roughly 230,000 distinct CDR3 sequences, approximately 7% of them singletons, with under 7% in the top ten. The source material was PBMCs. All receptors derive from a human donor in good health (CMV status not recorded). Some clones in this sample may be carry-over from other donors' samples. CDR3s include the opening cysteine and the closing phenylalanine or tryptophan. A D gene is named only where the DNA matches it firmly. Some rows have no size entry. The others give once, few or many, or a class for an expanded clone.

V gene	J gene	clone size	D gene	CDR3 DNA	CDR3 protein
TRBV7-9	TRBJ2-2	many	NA	TGTGCCAGCAGCGTACGGGACCCACGGCGGCCGAACACCGGGGAGCTGTTTTTT	CASSVRDPRRPNTGELFF
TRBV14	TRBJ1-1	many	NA	TGTGCCAGCAGCCAAGATCTGGGAGGGGAGAACACTGAAGCTTTCTTT	CASSQDLGGENTEAFF
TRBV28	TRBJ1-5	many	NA	TGTGCCACCTTGCAGAGAAATCAGCCCCAGCATTTT	CATLQRNQPQHF
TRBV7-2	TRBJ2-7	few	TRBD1	TGTGCCAGCAGTTCCGGGACAGGGGTTACCTACGAGCAGTACTTC	CASSSGTGVTYEQYF
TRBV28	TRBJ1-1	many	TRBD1	TGTGCCGCGTGCAATTTGAAGGGGGCGCCTGAAGCTTTCTTT	CAACNLKGAPEAFF
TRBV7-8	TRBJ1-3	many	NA	TGTGCCAGCAGCCCCCCCTCCGGGACGTACTCTGGAAACACCATATATTTT	CASSPPSGTYSGNTIYF
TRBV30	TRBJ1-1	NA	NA	TGTGCCTGGAGAGGGGGAAACATTCTTGAAGCTTTCTTT	CAWRGGNILEAFF
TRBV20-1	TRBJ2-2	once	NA	TGCAGTGCGGGGAGATACGGGGAGCTGTTTTTT	CSAGRYGELFF
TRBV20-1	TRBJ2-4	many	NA	TGCAGTGCTAGAGTCCGCTGGCGTTTGGACATTCAGTACTTC	CSARVRWRLDIQYF
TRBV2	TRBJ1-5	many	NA	TGTGCCAGCACCCCTTCCCAGCTCAATCAGCCCCAGCATTTT	CASTPSQLNQPQHF
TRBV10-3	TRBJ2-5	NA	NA	TGTGCCATCAGTGGACGGGGGTCCCAAGAGACCCAGTACTTC	CAISGRGSQETQYF
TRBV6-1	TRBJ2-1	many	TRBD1	TGTGCCAGCAGTTCGCTTCCGGGACAGGGGTCGACTGAGCAGTTCTTC	CASSSLPGQGSTEQFF
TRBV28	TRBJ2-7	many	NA	TGTGCCAGCAGTTTCGCCAACTACGAGCAGTACTTC	CASSFANYEQYF
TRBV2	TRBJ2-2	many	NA	TGTGCCAGCAGGGGTCAGGGGCTGAACACCGGGGAGCTGTTTTTT	CASRGQGLNTGELFF
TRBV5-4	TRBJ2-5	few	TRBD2	TGTGCCAGCAGCTTGGCGTCTAGCGGGGCCCAAGAGACCCAGTACTTC	CASSLASSGAQETQYF
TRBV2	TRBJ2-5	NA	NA	TGTGCCAGCAGTGATGGGTTCGCCTCCCGCTCCGCGGAGACCCAGTACTTC	CASSDGFASRSAETQYF
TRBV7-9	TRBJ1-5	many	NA	TGTGCCAGCAGCTTAGAGGATCCAGGGTCCCAGCATTTT	CASSLEDPGSQHF
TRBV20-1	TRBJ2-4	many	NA	TGCAGTGGGACAGCTCATAGGGGAGCCAAAAACATTCAGTACTTC	CSGTAHRGAKNIQYF
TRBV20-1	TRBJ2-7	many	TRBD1	TGCAGTGCTAGGCCGGGACAGGGAGGCTACGAGCAGTACTTC	CSARPGQGGYEQYF
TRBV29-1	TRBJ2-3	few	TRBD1	TGCAGCGTTGAAACCCAACAGGGGGTTACGCAGTATTTT	CSVETQQGVTQYF
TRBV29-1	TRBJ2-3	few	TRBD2	TGCAGCGTTGAGACTAGCGGGGGGACAGATACGCAGTATTTT	CSVETSGGTDTQYF
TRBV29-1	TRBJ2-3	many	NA	TGCAGCGTTGAAGATCGGCCCACAGATACGCAGTATTTT	CSVEDRPTDTQYF
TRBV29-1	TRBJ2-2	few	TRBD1	TGCAGCGTTAAGGGACAGGGAATTGGTGGGGAGCTGTTTTTT	CSVKGQGIGGELFF
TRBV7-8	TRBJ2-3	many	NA	TGTGCCAGCAGCCGTCTACGGGGAGATAGCACAGATACGCAGTATTTT	CASSRLRGDSTDTQYF
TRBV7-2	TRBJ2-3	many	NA	TGTGCCAGCAGCCCGGACTCCTTTTCGTCTACGCAGTATTTT	CASSPDSFSSTQYF
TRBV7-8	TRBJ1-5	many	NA	TGTGCCAGCAGCAGGACAGTCCAGGGTGATCAGCCCCAGCATTTT	CASSRTVQGDQPQHF
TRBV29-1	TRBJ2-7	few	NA	TGCAGCGTTGAAGATGGGACTTCCTACGAGCAGTACTTC	CSVEDGTSYEQYF
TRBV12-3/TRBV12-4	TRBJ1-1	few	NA	TGTGCCAGCAGCCGAGGGGCGTCCGCTGAAGCTTTCTTT	CASSRGASAEAFF
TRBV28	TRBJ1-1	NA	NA	TGTGCCAGCAGTTACGGTAATCCGAGGAGTGAAGCTTTCTTT	CASSYGNPRSEAFF
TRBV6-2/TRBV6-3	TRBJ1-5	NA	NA	TGTGCCAGCAGAGGGGTAAATCAGCCCCAGCATTTT	CASRGVNQPQHF
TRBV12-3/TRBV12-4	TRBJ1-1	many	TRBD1	TGTGCCAGCAGTTCCCAGGGGGCTCCCACTGAAGCTTTCTTT	CASSSQGAPTEAFF
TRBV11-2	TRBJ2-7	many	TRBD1	TGTGCCAGCACTTTCACGCAGGGGGACAACGAGCAGTACTTC	CASTFTQGDNEQYF
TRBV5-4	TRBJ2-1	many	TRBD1	TGTGCCAGCAGCTTGGCCCCGGACAGGCACAATGAGCAGTTCTTC	CASSLAPDRHNEQFF
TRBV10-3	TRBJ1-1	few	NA	TGTGCCATCAGCGAACAACACGACGGTGATGAAGCTTTCTTT	CAISEQHDGDEAFF
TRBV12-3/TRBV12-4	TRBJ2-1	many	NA	TGTGCCAGCACCCGGCTGGGGCGCTACAATGAGCAGTTCTTC	CASTRLGRYNEQFF
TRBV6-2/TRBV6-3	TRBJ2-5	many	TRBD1	TGTGCCAGCAGTTTGGACAGGATCTTCCAAGAGACCCAGTACTTC	CASSLDRIFQETQYF
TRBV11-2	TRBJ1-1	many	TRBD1	TGTGCCAGCATGGGGACTTCAGGGGGGAACACTGAAGCTTTCTTT	CASMGTSGGNTEAFF
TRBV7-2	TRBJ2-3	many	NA	TGTGCCAGCAGCCAGGACCGAGCAGATACGCAGTATTTT	CASSQDRADTQYF
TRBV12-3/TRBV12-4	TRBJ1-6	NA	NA	TGTTCCTGCACTCCTGGTGCTTCTTCACCCCTCCACTTT	CSCTPGASSPLHF
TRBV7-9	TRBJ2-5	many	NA	TGTGCCAGCAGCCCACCGCTGGGGGCCTTATGGGAGACCCAGTACTTC	CASSPPLGALWETQYF
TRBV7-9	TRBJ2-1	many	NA	TGTGCCAGCACCCGAGGGGTATACAATGAGCAGTTCTTC	CASTRGVYNEQFF
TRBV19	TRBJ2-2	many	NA	TGTGCCAGTAGTAAGCCTCAGCCGGGGGCGGCGAACACCGGGGAGCTGTTTTTT	CASSKPQPGAANTGELFF
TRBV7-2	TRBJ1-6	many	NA	TGTGCCAGCAGCCTCTACATGGAGGGACTAGGCTCACCCCTCCACTTT	CASSLYMEGLGSPLHF
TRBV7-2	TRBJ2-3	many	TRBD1	TGTGCCAGCAGGAAGGACAGGGGCACAGATACGCAGTATTTT	CASRKDRGTDTQYF
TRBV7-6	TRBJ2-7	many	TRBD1	TGTGCCAGCAGCTTAGCTACCATACAGGGGTGGTACGAGCAGTACTTC	CASSLATIQGWYEQYF
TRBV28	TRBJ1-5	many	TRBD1	TGTGCCAGCAGCTTGCAGGGGGAGGGAGGTCAGCCCCAGCATTTT	CASSLQGEGGQPQHF
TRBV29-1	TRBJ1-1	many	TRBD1	TGCAGCGTTGAGTACTCAGGGGGCACTGAAGCTTTCTTT	CSVEYSGGTEAFF
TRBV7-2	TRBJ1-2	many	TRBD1	TGTGCCAGCAGCTTGGACGGACAGGGTAGCTACACCTTC	CASSLDGQGSYTF
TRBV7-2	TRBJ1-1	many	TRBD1	TGTGCCAGCAGCTTAATTCAGGGGGCTAACACTGAAGCTTTCTTT	CASSLIQGANTEAFF
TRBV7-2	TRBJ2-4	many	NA	TGTGCCAGCAGCTCCCTAGCCCAAGTCCGGAGCAACATTCAGTACTTC	CASSSLAQVRSNIQYF
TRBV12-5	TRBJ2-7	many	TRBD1	TGTGCTAGTGCCGGACAGGGATACGAGCAGTACTTC	CASAGQGYEQYF
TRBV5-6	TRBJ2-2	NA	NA	TGTGCCAGCAGCTTGTGGGGGACGGCGAACACCGGGGAGCTGTTTTTT	CASSLWGTANTGELFF